A single TCR beta chain is shown here with its context. Its antigen is currently unknown. The PCR had 60 Vbeta and 13 Jbeta primers. Profiling relied on immunoSEQ multiplex PCR, and the TCRdb table lists in-frame clones only, not all of them. The data contain over 120,000 clones, approximately 78% of them seen just once; the ten biggest clones take up under 3%. This sample stems from a study of cytomegalovirus exposure and HLA in healthy donors. General observations from the study: Most TCR sequences proved rare, with some public TCRs found in many donors. It was reported that TCR beta sequences correctly inferred the HLA-A and HLA-B alleles for most subjects.

The germline CDR1 and CDR2 sequences are MNHEY and SMNVEV (reference sequence). The ends were cut back, 4 bases at V and 7 bases at J, with 19 bases in the middle. The CDR3 contains 15 residues. V usage is TRBV27 and J usage is TRBJ1-1, with a tentative D call TRBD1 (6 bases). This receptor was identified in a female donor in good health and CMV-seronegative. The sequenced material came from PBMCs. CDR3 DNA sequence: TGTGCCAGCAGTTCCGCCGGCGGACAGTGGGTTGAAGCTTTCTTT. Protein: CASSSAGGQWVEAFF.